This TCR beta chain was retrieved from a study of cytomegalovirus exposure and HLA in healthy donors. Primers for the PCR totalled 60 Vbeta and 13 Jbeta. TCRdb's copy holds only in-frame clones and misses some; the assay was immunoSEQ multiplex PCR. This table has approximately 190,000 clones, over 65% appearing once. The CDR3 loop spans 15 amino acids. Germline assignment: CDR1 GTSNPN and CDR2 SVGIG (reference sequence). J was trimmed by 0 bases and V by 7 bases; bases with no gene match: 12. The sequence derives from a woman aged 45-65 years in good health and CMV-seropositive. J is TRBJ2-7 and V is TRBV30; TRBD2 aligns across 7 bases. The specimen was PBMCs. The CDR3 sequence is CASENLGGVSYEQYF. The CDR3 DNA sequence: TGTGCCTCCGAGAATTTGGGAGGGGTCTCCTACGAGCAGTACTTC.